The 22 T cell receptor beta chains below were found in one sample sequenced in a study of blood T cells in healthy people across ages. Together with a sample-barcoded 5' primer, a J-beta primer mix was included in a second PCR lasting roughly 7 to 11 cycles. TCRdb reanalysed the 5' RACE reads using MiXCR and keeps one entry per CDR3 protein. The sample lists around 1,500,000 distinct CDR3 sequences, around two fifths occurring once. Sequencing input: blood. Receptors originate from a woman between 18 and 29 years old in good health.

The chain joins TRBV20-1 to TRBJ2-1, with 13 bases matching TRBD2. Trimming cost V 2 bases and J 2 bases; bases outside gene matches: 3. Per germline, CDR1 DFQATT and CDR2 SNEGSKA (reference sequence). There are 16 residues in the CDR3. The CDR3, as DNA: TGCAGTGCTAGAAAGACTAGCGGGGGGACCTACAATGAGCAGTTCTTC. Its translation is CSARKTSGGTYNEQFF.

The count of this clonotype is one. The gene calls are TRBV12-3 or TRBV12-4 and TRBJ2-3, with 8 nucleotides matching TRBD2. This CDR3 region has 14 residues. With V trimmed by 7 bases and J by 1 base, 4 bases remained unmatched. CDR3 nucleotides: TGTGCCAGCACCTCAGCGGGGGGCACAGATACGCAGTATTTT. Amino acids: CASTSAGGTDTQYF.

This chain uses TRBV20-1 with TRBJ2-4; 15 bases match TRBD2. The J call may be mistaken, given a closer DNA end match to TRBJ2-7. The germline CDR1 and CDR2 sequences are DFQATT and SNEGSKA (reference sequence). The CDR3 extends over 18 amino acids. CDR3 bases: TGCAGTGCTATCACACCGGGACTAGCGGGAGGCCGCTTCGGCGAGCAGTACTTC. Amino acids: CSAITPGLAGGRFGEQYF.

This clonotype showed up just a few times. V and J are TRBV24-1 and TRBJ2-5; a possible D gene is TRBD2 (6 bases). V lost 5 bases, J lost 11 bases, and 23 bases lay in between. The CDR3 length is 15 residues. Looked up from germline, CDR1 is KGHDR and CDR2 is SFDVKD. CDR3 sequence (DNA): TGTGCCACCAGTGCCAGTCTCTACAACACGGGGGAGCAGTACTTC. It translates to CATSASLYNTGEQYF.

This clonotype was detected a few times. The chain has TRBV5-1 and TRBJ2-6, with D hard to call. Germline V gene sequence: CDR1 SGHRS, CDR2 YFSETQ. Trimming removed 6 bases at V and 1 base at J, with 11 bases between. The CDR3 totals 15 residues. CDR3 amino acids: CASTTVPSGANVLTF. DNA for the CDR3: TGCGCCAGCACCACCGTCCCATCTGGGGCCAACGTCCTGACTTTC.

The J gene is TRBJ2-1, the V gene TRBV20-1; 7 nucleotides align to TRBD1. Germline values: CDR1 DFQATT, CDR2 SNEGSKA (reference sequence). J lost 1 base, V lost 1 base, and 7 bases had no gene match. The CDR3 spans 16 residues. CDR3 in amino acids: CSARVRGSESYNEQFF. CDR3 DNA sequence: TGCAGTGCTAGAGTCAGGGGGTCCGAATCCTACAATGAGCAGTTCTTC.

This clonotype has a handful of counts. The chain is built from TRBV20-1 and TRBJ2-1; 8 bases line up with TRBD2. From germline, CDR1 is DFQATT and CDR2 SNEGSKA (reference sequence). The CDR3 extends over 17 amino acids. Unmatched junction bases numbered 13, after V lost 0 bases and J lost 6 bases. CDR3 residues: CSARDLGSGGPANEQFF. The CDR3, as DNA: TGCAGTGCTAGAGATCTCGGATCGGGAGGGCCGGCCAATGAGCAGTTCTTC.

V is TRBV20-1 and J is TRBJ2-4, with D possibly TRBD1 on 6 matching bases. Trimming left V 0 bases short and J 3 bases short, with 12 bases between. CDR1 and CDR2 (germline): DFQATT, SNEGSKA (reference sequence). The CDR3 has 15 amino acids. The CDR3 protein is CSARDLTTGKNIQYF. CDR3 nucleotide sequence: TGCAGTGCTAGAGATTTAACGACAGGCAAAAACATTCAGTACTTC.

The genes are TRBV6-2 or TRBV6-3 and TRBJ2-3, with 7 bases identical to TRBD2. The V and J ends lost 2 bases and 4 bases, in that order; junction bases with no gene match: 6. The CDR3 totals 15 residues. Germline CDR1 reads MNHEY; CDR2 reads SVGEGT. The CDR3 region is CASSYGRGRADTQYF. The CDR3 nucleotides read TGTGCCAGCAGTTACGGGCGGGGGAGAGCAGATACGCAGTATTTT.

The rearrangement links TRBV5-1 to TRBJ2-7; D gene uncertain. The germline CDR1 and CDR2 sequences are SGHRS and YFSETQ. The CDR3 length is 14 residues. V was trimmed by 0 bases and J by 3 bases, leaving 10 bases between them. CDR3: CASSLGSSDYEQYF. The CDR3, as DNA: TGCGCCAGCAGCTTGGGTTCTTCGGACTACGAGCAGTACTTC.

The chain has TRBV2 and TRBJ2-4, with 7 positions matching TRBD1. Judging by the DNA end, TRBJ2-5 fits better; the J call may be wrong. The CDR3 consists of 14 residues. The germline V gene encodes CDR1 SNHLY and CDR2 FYNNEI. Here the CDR3 reads CAITNRGWEETQYF. CDR3 DNA sequence: TGTGCCATCACCAACAGGGGTTGGGAAGAGACCCAGTACTTC.

The chain carries TRBV7-2 and TRBJ1-1, with D possibly being TRBD1 (5 bases). The CDR3 has 15 amino acids. CDR1 is SGHTA and CDR2 is FQGNSA in the germline V gene. Trimming stripped 0 bases from V and 1 base from J, with 9 bases between. The CDR3 DNA follows: TGTGCCAGCAGCTTAGCACTCCAGGGGAACACTGAAGCTTTCTTT. Translated: CASSLALQGNTEAFF.

This clonotype came up a few times. The chain carries TRBV11-2 and TRBJ1-4; a possible D gene is TRBD1 (5 bases). Trimming shortened V by 5 bases and J by 0 bases, and 10 bases separated the two germline ends. Germline V CDR1 and CDR2: SGHAT, FQNNGV. This CDR3 has 15 amino acids. CDR3 region: CASSGGTSTNEKLFF. CDR3 coding DNA: TGTGCCAGCAGCGGAGGGACCTCAACTAATGAAAAACTGTTTTTT. The whole variable domain, remainder taken from reference TRBV11-2 and TRBJ1-4, is EAGVAQSPRYKIIEKRQSVAFWCNPISGHATLYWYQQILGQGPKLLIQFQNNGVVDDSQLPKDRFSAERLKGVDSTLKIQPAKLEDSAVYLCASSGGTSTNEKLFFGSGTQLSVL.

Regarding this clonotype: A junction boundary mismatches the germline segment, possibly from a read error. This chain uses TRBV6-5 with TRBJ1-2; TRBD1 might be the D (6 bases). The CDR3 totals 14 residues. Germline lookup yields CDR1 MNHEY and CDR2 SVGAGI. The CDR3 loop is CASRYSGERGGYTF. Written as DNA, the CDR3 is TGTGCCAGCAGATACTCAGGGGAACGGGGTGGCTACACCTTC.

This clonotype was seen a few times. The gene calls are TRBV28 and TRBJ1-2; D unresolved. V was cut by 5 bases and J by 6 bases, with 13 bases left in between. Germline lookup yields CDR1 MDHEN and CDR2 SYDVKM. This CDR3 has 13 amino acids. CDR3 residues: CASSPLVTDGYTF. CDR3 sequence (DNA): TGTGCCAGCAGTCCCCTTGTCACGGATGGCTACACCTTC.

This chain connects TRBV6-5 to TRBJ1-2; TRBD1 might be the D (5 bases). Trimming removed 2 bases at V and 6 bases at J, with 10 bases between. CDR3 length: 13 amino acids. CDR1 and CDR2 from the germline V gene are MNHEY and SVGAGI. CDR3 nucleotides: TGTGCCAGCAGTTACGCCCGAGGGGATGGCTACACCTTC. It codes for CASSYARGDGYTF.

There are a few counts of this clonotype. The chain carries TRBV5-1 and TRBJ2-7; 7 positions agree with TRBD2. V shed 1 base, J shed 3 bases, and the junction held 10 bases outside the gene matches. Germline V lookup: CDR1 SGHRS, CDR2 YFSETQ. The CDR3 covers 16 residues. The CDR3 DNA sequence: TGCGCCAGCAGCTTGCGATCCGGGGGGATGGACTACGAGCAGTACTTC. Its translation is CASSLRSGGMDYEQYF.

The sample holds many counts of this clonotype. This rearrangement joins TRBV7-2 to TRBJ2-7, with D possibly TRBD2 on 6 matching bases. The CDR3 has 15 amino acids. Trimming pared 5 bases from V and 7 bases from J, leaving 21 bases between. In germline, CDR1 is SGHTA, CDR2 FQGNSA. DNA of the CDR3: TGTGCCAGCAGCCCCGCGGGTGTGGGACTCCAAGAGCAGTACTTC. Protein sequence: CASSPAGVGLQEQYF.

The gene calls are TRBV10-2 and TRBJ2-7; D is undetermined. Trimming shortened V by 3 bases and J by 3 bases, and 15 bases separated the two germline ends. The CDR3 sequence is 15 residues long. The germline V gene encodes CDR1 WSHSY and CDR2 SAAADI. CDR3 sequence: CASSERVNYVYEQYF. In nucleotides, the CDR3 is TGCGCCAGCAGTGAACGGGTTAACTACGTCTACGAGCAGTACTTC.

This clonotype appeared a few times. The J gene is TRBJ2-4, the V gene TRBV28; tentative D call: TRBD1 (7 bases). CDR1 MDHEN and CDR2 SYDVKM come from the germline V gene. This CDR3 has 16 residues. Trimming took 1 base from V and 2 from J, leaving 12 bases between them. CDR3 DNA sequence: TGTGCCAGCAGTTTATCGGAGGGACAGTCCAAAAACATTCAGTACTTC. Translated: CASSLSEGQSKNIQYF. The full variable domain, with the rest looked up from reference TRBV28 and TRBJ2-4, is DVKVTQSSRYLVKRTGEKVFLECVQDMDHENMFWYRQDPGLGLRLIYFSYDVKMKEKGDIPEGYSVSREKKERFSLILESASTNQTSMYLCASSLSEGQSKNIQYFGAGTRLSVL.

This rearrangement joins TRBV7-8 to TRBJ1-3; D is ambiguous. V lost 5 bases to trimming and J lost 0 bases, with 11 bases between them. Germline CDR1 SGHVS, CDR2 FQNEAQ. The length of the CDR3 is 15 residues. The CDR3 region is CASSLTLISGNTIYF. The CDR3 DNA reads as TGTGCCAGCAGCCTGACCTTGATCTCTGGAAACACCATATATTTT.

J is TRBJ2-5 and V is TRBV6-5; 9 bases line up with TRBD1. The assigned J gene may be wrong: the sequence end matches TRBJ2-7 better. Germline V lookup: CDR1 MNHEY, CDR2 SVGAGI. This CDR3 contains 16 residues. As DNA, the CDR3 is TGTGCCAGCAGTTACCCGCGACAGGGGGGAGGTCACGAGCAGTACTTC. This encodes CASSYPRQGGGHEQYF.